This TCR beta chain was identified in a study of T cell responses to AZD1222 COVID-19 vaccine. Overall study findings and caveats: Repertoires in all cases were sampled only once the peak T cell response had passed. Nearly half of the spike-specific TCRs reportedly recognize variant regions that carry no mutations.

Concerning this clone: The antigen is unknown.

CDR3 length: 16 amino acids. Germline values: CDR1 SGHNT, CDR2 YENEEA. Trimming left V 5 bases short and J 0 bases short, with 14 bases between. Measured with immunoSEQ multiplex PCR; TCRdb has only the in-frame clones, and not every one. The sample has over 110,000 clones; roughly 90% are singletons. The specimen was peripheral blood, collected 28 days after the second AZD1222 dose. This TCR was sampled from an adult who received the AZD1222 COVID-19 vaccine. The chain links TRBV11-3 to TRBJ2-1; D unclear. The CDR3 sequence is CASSKGRGFSYNEQFF. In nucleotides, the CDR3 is TGTGCCAGCAGCAAGGGCCGCGGATTCTCCTACAATGAGCAGTTCTTC.